These 25 T cell receptor beta chains were all obtained from the same sample, sequenced in a study of cytomegalovirus exposure and HLA in healthy donors. Primers: 60 Vbeta forward and 13 Jbeta reverse. This table comes from immunoSEQ multiplex PCR, and its TCRdb copy is limited to in-frame clones, with some not included. The table has 200,000 to 300,000 clones, around four fifths seen once. What was sequenced was PBMCs. These receptors originate from a boy aged 10-17 years in good health and CMV-seronegative.

The gene calls are TRBV7-9 and TRBJ2-2, with 12 bases identical to TRBD2. The CDR3 runs to 18 residues. The germline CDR1 and CDR2 sequences are SEHNR and FQNEAQ (reference sequence). V shed 5 bases, J shed 2 bases, and the junction held 9 bases outside the gene matches. CDR3 nucleotide sequence: TGTGCCAGCAGCCCTCCACTGACTAGCGGGGGAAACACCGGGGAGCTGTTTTTT. This translates into CASSPPLTSGGNTGELFF.

The chain combines TRBV6-5 with TRBJ2-5, with TRBD1 matching over 7 bases. Gene TRBJ2-7 matches the end of the DNA better, so the J call may be wrong. The CDR3 runs to 14 residues. CDR1 and CDR2 (germline): MNHEY, SVGAGI. The CDR3 region is CASSFDRAGYEQYF. For the CDR3, the DNA is TGTGCCAGCAGTTTCGACAGGGCGGGCTACGAGCAGTACTTC.

V usage is TRBV30 and J usage is TRBJ1-1, with D unresolved. The CDR3 totals 15 residues. Deletions cut 0 bases from V and 0 bases from J, with 11 bases between. Germline assignment: CDR1 GTSNPN and CDR2 SVGIG (reference sequence). CDR3: CAWSVSVTMNTEAFF. CDR3 in DNA: TGTGCCTGGAGTGTTTCGGTCACGATGAACACTGAAGCTTTCTTT.

The CDR3 DNA follows: TGTGCCTGGAGTGAGGGGCCCCAAACCTACAATGAGCAGTTCTTC. It yields the protein CAWSEGPQTYNEQFF. The rearrangement uses TRBV30 and TRBJ2-1; possible D gene TRBD1, 5 bases. The CDR3 contains 15 residues. With 1 base removed from V and 2 bases from J, the gap between germline ends came to 12 bases. Germline CDR1 reads GTSNPN; CDR2 reads SVGIG (reference sequence).

The chain has TRBV18 and TRBJ2-5, with a tentative D call TRBD2 (7 bases). Judging by the DNA end, TRBJ2-7 fits better; the J call may be wrong. From germline, CDR1 is KGHSH and CDR2 LQKENI. The CDR3 totals 15 residues. The CDR3 nucleotides are TGTGCCAGCTCTCCTAAGGGGGGGATAACCTACGAGCAGTACTTC. Its translation is CASSPKGGITYEQYF.

The chain employs TRBV18 and TRBJ2-3; D is uncertain. CDR1 is KGHSH and CDR2 is LQKENI in the germline V gene. The CDR3 is 15 residues long. Trimming shortened V by 3 bases and J by 1 base, and 11 bases separated the two germline ends. The CDR3: CASSPQILRTDTQYF. DNA of the CDR3: TGTGCCAGCTCACCTCAAATTCTACGCACAGATACGCAGTATTTT.

This rearrangement joins TRBV11-2 to TRBJ2-1, with 8 bases fitting TRBD2. Unmatched junction bases numbered 5, after V lost 4 bases and J lost 3 bases. There are 15 residues in the CDR3. CDR1 and CDR2 from the germline V gene are SGHAT and FQNNGV. The CDR3 DNA is TGTGCCAGCAGCTCCTCCGGGGGGGGCTACAATGAGCAGTTCTTC. Protein sequence: CASSSSGGGYNEQFF. The whole variable domain, filled in from reference TRBV11-2 and TRBJ2-1, reads EAGVAQSPRYKIIEKRQSVAFWCNPISGHATLYWYQQILGQGPKLLIQFQNNGVVDDSQLPKDRFSAERLKGVDSTLKIQPAKLEDSAVYLCASSSSGGGYNEQFFGPGTRLTVL.

The chain employs TRBV9 and TRBJ2-1; 10 bases map to TRBD1. Losses at the gene ends were 3 bases for V and 6 bases for J; bases not matched to a gene: 15. CDR1 is SGDLS and CDR2 is YYNGEE in the germline V gene. The CDR3 runs 18 residues. The DNA of the CDR3 is TGTGCCAGCAGCGGTTCGTCGACAGGGGGCTCCCTGATCAATGAGCAGTTCTTC. This translates into CASSGSSTGGSLINEQFF.

The V call is TRBV6-5, the J call TRBJ2-7; D is possibly TRBD1 (5 bases). The V and J ends lost 5 bases and 5 bases respectively, with 13 bases between them. Germline lookup yields CDR1 MNHEY and CDR2 SVGAGI. There are 13 residues in the CDR3. CDR3 sequence reads: CASSNVQDHEQYF. As DNA, the CDR3 is TGTGCCAGCAGTAATGTACAGGACCACGAGCAGTACTTC.

This sequence joins TRBV13 and TRBJ1-1; TRBD1 matches 8 bases. The CDR3 totals 14 residues. Losses at the gene ends were 6 bases for V and 1 base for J; bases not matched to a gene: 4. Germline V gene lookup returns CDR1 PRHDT and CDR2 FYEKMQ (reference sequence). CDR3: CASRRGQGNTEAFF. CDR3 DNA sequence: TGTGCCAGCAGAAGAGGACAGGGGAACACTGAAGCTTTCTTT.

The CDR3 DNA is TGTGCCAGCAGCTTAGCGACTAGCGGGGGGACTAGCACAGATACGCAGTATTTT. This encodes CASSLATSGGTSTDTQYF. This sequence joins TRBV11-2 and TRBJ2-3; 13 bases match TRBD2. Germline values: CDR1 SGHAT, CDR2 FQNNGV. The trim removed 1 base at V and 0 bases at J, leaving 4 bases unmatched. The CDR3 loop spans 18 amino acids.

In its sample, this clone was seen once. The chain combines TRBV6-5 with TRBJ1-6; the D is unclear. Germline CDR1 reads MNHEY; CDR2 reads SVGAGI. Trimming left V 5 bases short and J 10 bases short, with 15 bases between. The CDR3 has 14 residues. The CDR3 nucleotides read TGTGCCAGCAGTCGGGAGTTCGTGGGCTCACCCCTCCACTTT. It codes for CASSREFVGSPLHF.

J is TRBJ2-5 and V is TRBV7-2, with 12 bases matching TRBD2. This CDR3 has 17 amino acids. With V trimmed by 5 bases and J by 1 base, 8 bases remained unmatched. In germline, CDR1 is SGHTA, CDR2 FQGNSA. CDR3 sequence (DNA): TGTGCCAGCAGCCCTCGGACTAGCGGGGAGCCCCAAGAGACCCAGTACTTC. Translating it yields CASSPRTSGEPQETQYF.

This rearrangement joins TRBV13 to TRBJ2-5; D gene unclear. Germline CDR1 is PRHDT and CDR2 is FYEKMQ (reference sequence). Trimming took 4 bases from V and 5 from J, leaving 14 bases between them. This CDR3 spans 14 amino acids. The CDR3 coding sequence is TGTGCCAGCAGCTCGCTATCGGGTCTGGAGACCCAGTACTTC. Translated, it gives CASSSLSGLETQYF.

V usage is TRBV5-1 and J usage is TRBJ2-5, with D possibly matching TRBD2 (7 bases). V dropped 3 bases and J dropped 4 bases, with 13 bases sitting between them. The CDR3 covers 14 residues. Germline CDR1 SGHRS, CDR2 YFSETQ. The CDR3 DNA reads TGCGCCAGCAGCTATGGGGGGGCAAGAGAGACCCAGTACTTC. Residues: CASSYGGARETQYF. Combining the CDR3 with reference TRBV5-1 and TRBJ2-5 gives the whole variable domain KAGVTQTPRYLIKTRGQQVTLSCSPISGHRSVSWYQQTPGQGLQFLFEYFSETQRNKGNFPGRFSGRQFSNSRSEMNVSTLELGDSALYLCASSYGGARETQYFGPGTRLLVL.

The chain is built from TRBV19 and TRBJ2-3; D unclear. The germline gives CDR1 LNHDA, CDR2 SQIVND (reference sequence). The CDR3 spans 15 residues. Trimming shortened V by 3 bases and J by 1 base, and 11 bases separated the two germline ends. DNA of the CDR3: TGTGCCAGTAGTATTAGAGGAAGCGGCACAGATACGCAGTATTTT. Translated, it gives CASSIRGSGTDTQYF. The full variable domain, in which reference TRBV19 and TRBJ2-3 provide the parts outside the CDR3, is DGGITQSPKYLFRKEGQNVTLSCEQNLNHDAMYWYRQDPGQGLRLIYYSQIVNDFQKGDIAEGYSVSREKKESFPLTVTSAQKNPTAFYLCASSIRGSGTDTQYFGPGTRLTVL.

The chain joins TRBV25-1 to TRBJ2-7, with 11 bases identical to TRBD2. Germline V gene data show CDR1 as MGHDK and CDR2 as SYGVNS. The CDR3 spans 17 residues. The J segment lost 1 base and the V segment lost 4 bases, leaving 9 bases of the junction unmatched. CDR3 nucleotide sequence: TGTGCCAGCAGTGGGACAGTTACTAGCGGGGGTTCCTACGAGCAGTACTTC. It is translated as CASSGTVTSGGSYEQYF.

CDR3 region: CASSYSVGGVVYEQYF. CDR3 in DNA: TGTGCCAGCAGTTACTCGGTGGGGGGAGTTGTCTACGAGCAGTACTTC. V gene TRBV6-5 combines with J gene TRBJ2-7; D is possibly TRBD2 (6 bases). The CDR3 is made up of 16 amino acids. Trimming took off 0 bases at V and 3 bases at J, with 15 bases between the two ends. Per the germline V gene, CDR1 is MNHEY and CDR2 is SVGAGI.

The chain couples TRBV4-1 to TRBJ2-3; D is perhaps TRBD2 (7 bases). The CDR3 sequence is 17 residues long. Trimming took 1 base from V and 4 from J, leaving 18 bases between them. The germline gives CDR1 MGHRA, CDR2 YSYEKL. The CDR3 bases are TGCGCCAGCAGCCAAGGATGGGGGGGGCAGGGAGCAGATACGCAGTATTTT. It translates to CASSQGWGGQGADTQYF.

V gene TRBV15 combines with J gene TRBJ1-1, with 12 bases that match TRBD1. The junction had 9 bases not matched to a gene; V was cut back by 3 bases and J by 1 base. The CDR3 is 18 amino acids. Germline lookup yields CDR1 LNHNV and CDR2 YYDKDF (reference sequence). The DNA for the CDR3 is TGTGCCACCAGCAGGGAGGGACAGGGGGCTACCTCGAACACTGAAGCTTTCTTT. It specifies CATSREGQGATSNTEAFF.

The genes are TRBV12-5 and TRBJ2-7; 9 bases match TRBD2. The junction had 2 bases not matched to a gene; V was cut back by 6 bases and J by 2 bases. This CDR3 has 13 residues. From germline, CDR1 is LGHNT and CDR2 FRNRAP. CDR3 sequence (DNA): TGTGCTAGTGGGAGCGGGGGGCCCTACGAGCAGTACTTC. Translating it yields CASGSGGPYEQYF. Using reference TRBV12-5 and TRBJ2-7 for the parts outside the CDR3, the full variable domain is DARVTQTPRHKVTEMGQEVTMRCQPILGHNTVFWYRQTMMQGLELLAYFRNRAPLDDSGMPKDRFSAEMPDATLATLKIQPSEPRDSAVYFCASGSGGPYEQYFGPGTRLTVT.

The chain is built from TRBV5-1 and TRBJ1-1; D might be TRBD1 (6 bases). The V end lost 2 bases, the J end lost 4 bases, and 18 bases lay between the germline ends. Germline lookup yields CDR1 SGHRS and CDR2 YFSETQ. This CDR3 region has 16 residues. CDR3 DNA sequence: TGCGCCAGCAGCTTTCAACAGGGAAGGAGTGGCACTGAAGCTTTCTTT. Protein sequence: CASSFQQGRSGTEAFF.

The chain employs TRBV30 and TRBJ1-4, with D hard to call. With 5 bases removed from V and 7 bases from J, the gap between germline ends came to 17 bases. This CDR3 region has 14 residues. Germline V gene data show CDR1 as GTSNPN and CDR2 as SVGIG (reference sequence). The CDR3, as DNA: TGTGCCTGGGGACGAGGGCGGGCTGGTGAAAAACTGTTTTTT. It is translated as CAWGRGRAGEKLFF.

CDR3 residues: CASSAGDRDDGYTF. For the CDR3, the DNA is TGTGCCAGCTCAGCGGGGGACAGGGACGATGGCTACACCTTC. The V call is TRBV18, the J call TRBJ1-2; 9 nucleotides align to TRBD1. Per the germline V gene, CDR1 is KGHSH and CDR2 is LQKENI. V trimming: 5 bases; J trimming: 6 bases; junction bases outside the gene matches: 7. CDR3 length equals 14 residues.

The chain carries TRBV10-3 and TRBJ1-4, with D perhaps TRBD1 (5 bases). The CDR3 covers 15 residues. Trimming stripped 7 bases from V and 8 bases from J, with 20 bases between. The germline V gene encodes CDR1 ENHRY and CDR2 SYGVKD. The CDR3 DNA is TGTGCCATCAAAAGGGGCCCGGGGGACGAGGAAAAACTGTTTTTT. Amino acid sequence: CAIKRGPGDEEKLFF.